These 5 T cell receptor beta chains were all obtained from the same sample, sequenced in a study of CD8+ T cells in alopecia areata. The treatment was: oral pan-JAK inhibitor, 5-10 mg twice daily. Following RNA extraction, reverse transcription yielded cDNA that acted as the sequencing template. TCRdb's copy holds only in-frame clones and misses some; the assay was immunoSEQ multiplex PCR. The sample contains under 150,000 clones, about four fifths of which appear only once. The input for sequencing was CD8+ T cells sorted from blood, taken at week 4, from a patient treated with tofacitinib. These TCRs come from a human donor with alopecia areata.

The rearrangement uses TRBV4-1 and TRBJ1-2; 7 nucleotides match TRBD1. J was trimmed by 7 bases and V by 1 base; bases with no gene match: 9. In germline, CDR1 is MGHRA, CDR2 YSYEKL. The CDR3 extends over 15 amino acids. CDR3 DNA sequence: TGCGCCAGCAGCCAAGCCGCCACAGGGGCTTTTGGCTACACCTTC. Its translation: CASSQAATGAFGYTF.

The chain uses TRBV9 and TRBJ2-3; tentatively, D is TRBD2 (6 bases). The ends were cut back, 3 bases at V and 0 bases at J, with 11 bases in the middle. The CDR3 is 15 residues long. CDR1 and CDR2 (germline): SGDLS, YYNGEE. As DNA, the CDR3 is TGTGCCAGCAGCGCTGGGACTTCTAGCACAGATACGCAGTATTTT. It yields the protein CASSAGTSSTDTQYF.

This chain joins TRBV29-1 and TRBJ2-1, with D perhaps matching TRBD1 (6 bases). V was shortened by 6 bases and J by 9 bases, with 18 bases between the two germline ends. This CDR3 spans 13 amino acids. CDR1 is SQVTM and CDR2 is ANQGSEA in the germline V gene. For the CDR3, the DNA is TGCAGCGTCGAACCAGGGGTAACGGTTGAGCAGTTCTTC. It translates to CSVEPGVTVEQFF.

This clone was counted a single time. The CDR3 loop reads CASSLSGTAYEQYF. The CDR3 nucleotides are TGTGCCAGCAGTTTATCCGGGACAGCTTACGAGCAGTACTTC. The rearrangement joins TRBV27 to TRBJ2-7; TRBD1 aligns across 7 bases. The germline V gene encodes CDR1 MNHEY and CDR2 SMNVEV (reference sequence). The CDR3 runs 14 residues. The J segment lost 4 bases and the V segment lost 0 bases, leaving 3 bases of the junction unmatched.

V is TRBV5-4 and J is TRBJ2-1, with D perhaps matching TRBD2 (7 bases). The V and J ends lost 7 bases and 8 bases respectively, with 16 bases between them. This CDR3 region has 13 residues. Per germline, CDR1 SGHNT and CDR2 YYREEE (reference sequence). In DNA form, the CDR3 reads TGTGCCAGCCCAGGCCCGGGGGGCTATGAGCAGTTCTTC. Protein: CASPGPGGYEQFF. The variable domain in full, completed from reference TRBV5-4 and TRBJ2-1, reads ETGVTQSPTHLIKTRGQQVTLRCSSQSGHNTVSWYQQALGQGPQFIFQYYREEENGRGNFPPRFSGLQFPNYSSELNVNALELDDSALYLCASPGPGGYEQFFGPGTRLTVL.